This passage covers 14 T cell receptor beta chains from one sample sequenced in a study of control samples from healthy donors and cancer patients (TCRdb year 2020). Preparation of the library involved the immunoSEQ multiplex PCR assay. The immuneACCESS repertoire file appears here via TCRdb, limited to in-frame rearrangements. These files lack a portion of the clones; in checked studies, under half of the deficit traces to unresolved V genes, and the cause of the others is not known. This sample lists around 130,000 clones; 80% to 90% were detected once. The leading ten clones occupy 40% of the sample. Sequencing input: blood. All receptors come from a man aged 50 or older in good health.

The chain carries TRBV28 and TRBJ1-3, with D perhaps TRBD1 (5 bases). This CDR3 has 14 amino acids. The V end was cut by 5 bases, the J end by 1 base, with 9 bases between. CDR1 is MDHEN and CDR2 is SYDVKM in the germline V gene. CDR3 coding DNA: TGTGCCAGCAGTCTTACAGGTTCTGGAAACACCATATATTTT. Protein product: CASSLTGSGNTIYF. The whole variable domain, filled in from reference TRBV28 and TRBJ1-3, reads DVKVTQSSRYLVKRTGEKVFLECVQDMDHENMFWYRQDPGLGLRLIYFSYDVKMKEKGDIPEGYSVSREKKERFSLILESASTNQTSMYLCASSLTGSGNTIYFGEGSWLTVV.

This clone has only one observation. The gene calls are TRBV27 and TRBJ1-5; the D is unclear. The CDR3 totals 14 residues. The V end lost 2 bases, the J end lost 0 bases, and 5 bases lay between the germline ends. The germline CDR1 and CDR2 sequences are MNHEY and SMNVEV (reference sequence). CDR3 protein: CASSLRYSNQPQHF. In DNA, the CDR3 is TGTGCCAGCAGTTTACGGTATAGCAATCAGCCCCAGCATTTT.

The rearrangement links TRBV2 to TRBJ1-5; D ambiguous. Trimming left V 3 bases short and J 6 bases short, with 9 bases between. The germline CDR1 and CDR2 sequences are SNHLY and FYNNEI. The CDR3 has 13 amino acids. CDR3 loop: CASSDTRVQPQHF. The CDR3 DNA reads TGTGCCAGCAGTGATACCCGGGTTCAGCCCCAGCATTTT. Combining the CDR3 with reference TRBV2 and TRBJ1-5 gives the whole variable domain EPEVTQTPSHQVTQMGQEVILRCVPISNHLYFYWYRQILGQKVEFLVSFYNNEISEKSEIFDDQFSVERPDGSNFTLKIRSTKLEDSAMYFCASSDTRVQPQHFGDGTRLSIL.

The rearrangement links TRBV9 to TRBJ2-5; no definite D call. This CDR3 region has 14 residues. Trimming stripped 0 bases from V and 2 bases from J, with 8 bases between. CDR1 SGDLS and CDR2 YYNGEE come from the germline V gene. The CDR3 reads CASSVAVGQETQYF. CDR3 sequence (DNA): TGTGCCAGCAGCGTAGCGGTGGGGCAAGAGACCCAGTACTTC.

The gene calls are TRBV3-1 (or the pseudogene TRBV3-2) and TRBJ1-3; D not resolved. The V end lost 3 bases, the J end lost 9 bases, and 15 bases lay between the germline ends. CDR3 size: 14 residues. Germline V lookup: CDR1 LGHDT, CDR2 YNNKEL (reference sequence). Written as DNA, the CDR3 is TGTGCCAGCAGCCAGGGATCGGTCGTCGGCACCATATATTTT. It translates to CASSQGSVVGTIYF.

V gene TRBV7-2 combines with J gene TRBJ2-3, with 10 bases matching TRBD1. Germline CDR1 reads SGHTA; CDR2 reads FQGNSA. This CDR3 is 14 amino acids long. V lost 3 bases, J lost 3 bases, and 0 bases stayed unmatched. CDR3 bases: TGTGCCAGCAGCTTGGACAGGGGGACAGATACGCAGTATTTT. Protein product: CASSLDRGTDTQYF.

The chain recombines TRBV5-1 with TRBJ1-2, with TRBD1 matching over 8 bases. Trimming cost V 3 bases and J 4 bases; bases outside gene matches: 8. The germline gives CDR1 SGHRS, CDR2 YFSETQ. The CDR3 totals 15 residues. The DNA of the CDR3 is TGCGCCAGCAGCTCGTCGCAGGGGGCCTTCTATGGCTACACCTTC. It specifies CASSSSQGAFYGYTF.

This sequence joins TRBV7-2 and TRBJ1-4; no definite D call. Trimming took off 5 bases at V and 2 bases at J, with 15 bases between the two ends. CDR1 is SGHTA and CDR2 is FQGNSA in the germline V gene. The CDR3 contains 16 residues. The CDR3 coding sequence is TGTGCCAGCAGCCCTAGATCGGGGTATACTAATGAAAAACTGTTTTTT. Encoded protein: CASSPRSGYTNEKLFF.

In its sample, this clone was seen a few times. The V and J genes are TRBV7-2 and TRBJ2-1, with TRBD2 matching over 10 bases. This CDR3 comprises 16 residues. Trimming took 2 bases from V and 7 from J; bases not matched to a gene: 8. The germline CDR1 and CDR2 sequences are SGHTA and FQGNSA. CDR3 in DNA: TGTGCCAGCAGCTTAACCGGGACTAGCGTTTGGAATGAGCAGTTCTTC. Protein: CASSLTGTSVWNEQFF.

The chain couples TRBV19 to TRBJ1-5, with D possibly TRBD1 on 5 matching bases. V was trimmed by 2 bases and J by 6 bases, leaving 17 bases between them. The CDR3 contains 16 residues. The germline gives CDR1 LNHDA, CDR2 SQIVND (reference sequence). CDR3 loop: CASSINGGTVGQPQHF. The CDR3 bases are TGTGCCAGTAGTATAAACGGGGGTACAGTGGGTCAGCCCCAGCATTTT.

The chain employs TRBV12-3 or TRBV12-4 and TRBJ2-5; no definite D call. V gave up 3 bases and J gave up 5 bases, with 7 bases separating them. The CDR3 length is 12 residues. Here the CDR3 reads CASSLPGETQYF. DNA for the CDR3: TGTGCCAGCAGTTTGCCTGGGGAGACCCAGTACTTC.

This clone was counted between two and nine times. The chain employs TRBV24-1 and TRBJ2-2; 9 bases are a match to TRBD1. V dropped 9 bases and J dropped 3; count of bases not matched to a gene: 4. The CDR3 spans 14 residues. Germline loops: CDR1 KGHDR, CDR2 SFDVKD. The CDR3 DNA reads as TGTGCCACCGCGGGACAGGGCTACACCGGGGAGCTGTTTTTT. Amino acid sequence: CATAGQGYTGELFF.

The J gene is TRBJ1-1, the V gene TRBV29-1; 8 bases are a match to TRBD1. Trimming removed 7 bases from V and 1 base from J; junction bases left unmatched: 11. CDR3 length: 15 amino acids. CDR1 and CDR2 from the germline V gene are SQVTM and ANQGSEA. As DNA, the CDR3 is TGCAGCGCACGCCCGGGACAGGCTTCGAACACTGAAGCTTTCTTT. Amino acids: CSARPGQASNTEAFF.

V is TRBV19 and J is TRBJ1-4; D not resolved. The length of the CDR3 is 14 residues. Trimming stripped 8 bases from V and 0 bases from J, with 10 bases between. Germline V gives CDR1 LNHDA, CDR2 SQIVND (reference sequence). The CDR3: CASWSRSTNEKLFF. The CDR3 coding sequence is TGTGCCAGTTGGTCCCGGTCAACTAATGAAAAACTGTTTTTT.